This T cell receptor beta chain was captured in a study of blood T cells in healthy people across ages. Study information: Template switching recovered approximately one barcoded beta molecule for every two T cells. Whole-study findings and limits: Older individuals had lower TCR beta diversity per million T cells (the decline was roughly linear).

The authors extracted at least 5.5 micrograms of total RNA per sample. A J-beta primer mix and a sample-barcoded 5' primer were used in a second PCR of about 7 to 12 cycles. Sequencing recovered at least 3 million CDR3-containing paired-end reads from each sample. In TCRdb, the 5' RACE reads were re-called with MiXCR into one record per CDR3 protein. The repertoire includes about 600,000 distinct CDR3 sequences, 40% to 55% of them detected once, and approximately 25% sits in the top ten. On this clonotype: Its antigen is as yet unknown.

Input material: blood. This receptor was obtained from an elderly man in good health.

CDR3 loop: CASSKLAGNNEQYF. The CDR3 bases are TGTGCCAGCAGCAAGCTAGCGGGGAACAACGAGCAGTACTTC. This chain connects TRBV3-1 to TRBJ2-7; 9 bases match TRBD2. This CDR3 spans 14 amino acids. V gave up 5 bases and J gave up 5 bases; unmatched junction bases: 7. Germline V gene sequence: CDR1 LGHDT, CDR2 YNNKEL (reference sequence).